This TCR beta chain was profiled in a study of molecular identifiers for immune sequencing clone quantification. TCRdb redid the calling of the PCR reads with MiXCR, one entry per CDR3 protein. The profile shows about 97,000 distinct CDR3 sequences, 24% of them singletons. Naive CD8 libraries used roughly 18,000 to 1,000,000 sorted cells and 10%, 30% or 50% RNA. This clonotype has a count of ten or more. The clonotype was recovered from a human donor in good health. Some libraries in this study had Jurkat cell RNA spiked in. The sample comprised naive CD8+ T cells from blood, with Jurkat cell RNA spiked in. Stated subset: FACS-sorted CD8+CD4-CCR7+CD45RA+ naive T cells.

As DNA, the CDR3 is TGCGCCAGCAGCCAAGAGATCGCAACTAATGAAAAACTGTTTTTT. Translating gives CASSQEIATNEKLFF. The chain has TRBV4-3 and TRBJ1-4, with D hard to call. CDR3 length: 15 residues. Germline assignment: CDR1 LGHNA and CDR2 YSLEER. V lost 0 bases to trimming and J lost 0 bases, with 5 bases between them.